A selection of T cell receptor beta chains follows, all from one sample in a study of yellow fever vaccine responses in identical twins. From the RT-PCR reads, TCRdb called clonotypes with MiXCR, one entry per CDR3 protein. The table records about 2,800 distinct CDR3 sequences, 75% to 85% of them present only once. The starting material was T cells from blood (PBMCs), unsorted or a sorted subset (not recorded which), obtained before or after yellow fever vaccination (not recorded which). These receptors were taken from a female donor who received the yellow fever vaccine. The CDR3 runs from the conserved cysteine through the conserved F or W. Fields, in order: D gene, clone size, J gene, V gene, CDR3 DNA, CDR3 protein. The D gene is left open where the match is weak. Rows give clone size only sometimes, using once, few, many, or a class for an expanded clone.

NA	NA	TRBJ2-3	TRBV29-1	TGCAGCGTTGAAAGGCAGGTCACAGATACGCAGTATTTT	CSVERQVTDTQYF
TRBD2	NA	TRBJ2-1	TRBV6-1	TGTGCCAGCAGAACGACTAGCGGGGGCCTCAATGAGCAGTTCTTC	CASRTTSGGLNEQFF
NA	NA	TRBJ1-2	TRBV6-1	TGTGCCAGCAGTGAAGAAGGGGTGCGGGGCTACACCTTC	CASSEEGVRGYTF
NA	NA	TRBJ1-5	TRBV6-9	TGTGCCAGCAGTTACCTGGAGAATCAGCCCCAGCATTTT	CASSYLENQPQHF
NA	NA	TRBJ2-3	TRBV4-2	TGTGCCAGCAGCCAAGATTGGGGGGGGGCCGCAGATACGCAGTATTTT	CASSQDWGGAADTQYF
NA	NA	TRBJ2-1	TRBV20-1	TGCAGTGCTAGCGGGGACTGGTCGAGCTCCTACAATGAGCAGTTCTTC	CSASGDWSSSYNEQFF
NA	NA	TRBJ2-3	TRBV7-2	TGTGCCAGCAGCTTAGTGCAAGGAGCTTACGATACGCAGTATTTT	CASSLVQGAYDTQYF
TRBD1	NA	TRBJ1-5	TRBV4-1	TGCGCCAGCAGCCAGAGACAGGGGAGCAGTCAGCCCCAGCATTTT	CASSQRQGSSQPQHF
TRBD1	NA	TRBJ2-7	TRBV18	TGTGCCAGCTCACCGACAGGGAGCTCCTACGAGCAGTACTTC	CASSPTGSSYEQYF
NA	NA	TRBJ2-7	TRBV11-3	TGTGCCAGCAGCCTGCGGGACTTCTACGAGCAGTACTTC	CASSLRDFYEQYF
NA	NA	TRBJ2-4	TRBV10-1	TGCGCCAGCAGGGGGACAACCAAAGCCAAAAACATTCAGTACTTC	CASRGTTKAKNIQYF
NA	NA	TRBJ1-2	TRBV6-2/TRBV6-3	TGTGCCAGCAGTTACCCGGACGTGAGATATGGCTACACCTTC	CASSYPDVRYGYTF
TRBD1	few	TRBJ1-1	TRBV6-5	TGTGCCAGCAGTTACTCGACAGGGAGCACTGAAGCTTTCTTT	CASSYSTGSTEAFF
TRBD2	NA	TRBJ2-1	TRBV7-6	TGTGCTAGCAGCTCACTAGCGGACGTCTACAATGAGCAGTTCTTC	CASSSLADVYNEQFF
NA	NA	TRBJ2-7	TRBV21-1	TGTGCCAGCAGCTTCCGCAAAGGAGGCCACGAGCAGTACTTC	CASSFRKGGHEQYF
NA	NA	TRBJ1-1	TRBV24-1	TGTGCCACCAGTGATCCACGTCCGGAAGCTTTCTTT	CATSDPRPEAFF
NA	NA	TRBJ2-4	TRBV7-9	TGTGCCAGCAGCTTACTACCTGAGAACATTCAGTACTTC	CASSLLPENIQYF
TRBD2	NA	TRBJ2-1	TRBV7-2	TGTGCCAGCAGCTTAGCCGTTCTAGCGGGAGGGTTCAATGAGCAGTTCTTC	CASSLAVLAGGFNEQFF
NA	few	TRBJ2-7	TRBV11-1	TGTGCCAGCAGCTGGGACATCCGTTCCTACGAGCAGTACTTC	CASSWDIRSYEQYF
TRBD2	NA	TRBJ2-1	TRBV6-1	TGTGCCAGCAGCCATCCGGGTGGCGGGGGGGTTAACTACAATGAGCAGTTCTTC	CASSHPGGGGVNYNEQFF
NA	once	TRBJ1-2	TRBV10-1	TGCGCCAGCAGTGAGGACAGGCGCTATGGCTACACCTTC	CASSEDRRYGYTF
NA	NA	TRBJ2-7	TRBV7-9	TGTGCCAGCAAGGGCAGCTCCTACGAGCAGTACTTC	CASKGSSYEQYF
TRBD2	NA	TRBJ2-1	TRBV20-1	TGCAGTGCAGAACCTGGACTAGCGGGCCTGTCCTACAATGAGCAGTTCTTC	CSAEPGLAGLSYNEQFF
TRBD1	NA	TRBJ2-7	TRBV28	TGTGCCAGCACCGGGGACAGCTCCTACGAGCAGTACTTC	CASTGDSSYEQYF
NA	NA	TRBJ2-7	TRBV29-1	TGCAGCGTTGAAGGAGCAAAGGCCTACGAGCAGTACTTC	CSVEGAKAYEQYF
TRBD2	NA	TRBJ2-3	TRBV20-1	TGCAGTGCTAGGCTAGCGGACACAGATACGCAGTATTTT	CSARLADTDTQYF
TRBD2	NA	TRBJ2-3	TRBV29-1	TGCAGCGTTGGGGGCCCCGCCCGGGGGGGCACAGATACGCAGTATTTT	CSVGGPARGGTDTQYF
TRBD2	NA	TRBJ2-1	TRBV7-8	TGTGCCAGCTCTGGACTAGCGGACAATGAGCAGTTCTTC	CASSGLADNEQFF
NA	NA	TRBJ2-5	TRBV18	TGTGCCAGCTCACGTGGACTCACCCAAGAGACCCAGTACTTC	CASSRGLTQETQYF
NA	NA	TRBJ2-2	TRBV27	TGTGCCAGCAGTTTAATAGGAGGCCCCGGGGAGCTGTTTTTT	CASSLIGGPGELFF
TRBD1	few	TRBJ1-2	TRBV5-6	TGTGCCAGCACCCGACAGGGAGGCTATGGCTACACCTTC	CASTRQGGYGYTF
TRBD1	NA	TRBJ2-7	TRBV11-2	TGTGCCAGCAGCCAGGACAGGGGTGACGAGCAGTACTTC	CASSQDRGDEQYF
NA	NA	TRBJ2-4	TRBV10-1	TGCGCCAGCAGTAATCAGGGAGGTCGGAACATTCAGTACTTC	CASSNQGGRNIQYF
TRBD1	NA	TRBJ1-2	TRBV5-6	TGTGCCAGCAGCTTGGGAGGGACAGGGATTGGTGGCTACACCTTC	CASSLGGTGIGGYTF
TRBD1	NA	TRBJ1-2	TRBV4-1	TGCGCCAGCAGCCAAGATTCTGGGACAGTCTATGGCTACACCTTC	CASSQDSGTVYGYTF
TRBD1	NA	TRBJ1-1	TRBV11-2	TGTGCCAGCAGCTTCCGGGACAGGGTCACTGAAGCTTTCTTT	CASSFRDRVTEAFF
NA	once	TRBJ1-2	TRBV4-1	TGCGCCAGCAGCCAAGTAGGAGGGGCTGGCTACACCTTC	CASSQVGGAGYTF
NA	NA	TRBJ2-5	TRBV18	TGTGCCAGCTCACCCCCCCAAGAGACCCAGTACTTC	CASSPPQETQYF
NA	NA	TRBJ2-1	TRBV11-2	TGTGCCAGCAGCTTCCGGGACTTTTACAATGAGCAGTTCTTC	CASSFRDFYNEQFF
NA	NA	TRBJ2-3	TRBV11-2	TGTGCCAGCAGCCCCGGTGGGGGGCTGCAGTATTTT	CASSPGGGLQYF
NA	NA	TRBJ2-7	TRBV7-3	TGTGCCAGCAGCTTAGGGATATCCTACGAGCAGTACTTC	CASSLGISYEQYF
NA	NA	TRBJ2-3	TRBV11-2	TGTGCCAGCAGCTCGTCTCCGCGTGCAGATACGCAGTATTTT	CASSSSPRADTQYF
TRBD1	once	TRBJ1-5	TRBV6-4	TGTGCCAGCAGTTACCCGACAATCAGGGGGCTCGAACAGCCCCAGCATTTT	CASSYPTIRGLEQPQHF